Sequencing of this T cell receptor beta chain was carried out in a study of T cells in localized non-small cell lung cancer. Points from the study as a whole: A higher density of T cells in blood coincided with extended overall survival. One tumor region alone was sequenced, and heterogeneity therefore remains possible.

Comment on this clone: Its antigen is as yet unknown.

The repertoire was sequenced with immunoSEQ multiplex PCR; TCRdb's copy has only in-frame clones and lacks some. The sample gives some 1,300 clones, around 35% of which show up once; approximately 9.1% is in the top ten. Adjacent lung, free of atypia, was sampled at least 2 cm from the tumor margin. The specimen was normal lung tissue next to the tumor, collected before any cancer treatment. The source of this sequence is a male donor older than 55 with stage I squamous cell lung carcinoma.

The CDR3 DNA reads TGTGCCAGCAGTTACTCGCAACAGGGGAATGGCTACACCTTC. It yields the protein CASSYSQQGNGYTF. V gene TRBV6-8 combines with J gene TRBJ1-2; 7 nucleotides align to TRBD1. Germline trimming cut 0 bases from V and 6 bases from J; bases unmatched to any gene: 4. The CDR3 spans 14 residues. Germline-derived CDR1 and CDR2 are MNHGY and SAAAGT.